Below, 21 T cell receptor beta chains from the same sample are listed, as sequenced in a study of T cells in Graves' hyperthyroidism and ophthalmopathy. Researchers took RNA transcripts and amplified the TCR beta CDR3 regions from them. A set of HTBI primers served as the primers for a first-round RT-PCR of the TCR CDR3. TCRdb reprocessed the multiplex PCR reads via MiXCR and lists one record per CDR3 protein. The sample includes about 180,000 distinct CDR3 sequences, more than 15% of them seen just once. The sequenced sample was blood. The receptors were sampled from a woman aged 50 to 65 with Graves' hyperthyroidism.

This clonotype was counted ten times or more. The chain has TRBV5-1 and TRBJ1-5; D call uncertain. Trimming took 0 bases from V and 7 from J, leaving 8 bases between them. This CDR3 has 13 residues. CDR1 is SGHRS and CDR2 is YFSETQ in the germline V gene. The CDR3: CASSLEGPQPQHF. CDR3 DNA: TGCGCCAGCAGCTTGGAAGGGCCCCAGCCCCAGCATTTT.

At least ten counts were recorded for this clonotype. CDR3 in amino acids: CASSPRASYNSPLHF. The CDR3, as DNA: TGTGCCAGTAGCCCCAGAGCGTCCTATAATTCACCCCTCCACTTT. This chain joins TRBV19 and TRBJ1-6; D gene ambiguous. Germline V gene lookup returns CDR1 LNHDA and CDR2 SQIVND (reference sequence). The CDR3 has 15 residues. V gave up 6 bases and J gave up 1 base, with 10 bases separating them.

This clonotype was seen repeatedly, ten times or more. The V gene is TRBV20-1, the J gene TRBJ1-1; D is possibly TRBD1 (5 bases). The CDR3 consists of 14 residues. Trimming removed 3 bases at V and 4 bases at J, with 15 bases between. The germline CDR1 and CDR2 sequences are DFQATT and SNEGSKA (reference sequence). The CDR3 protein is CSASGRRQFTEAFF. In DNA form, the CDR3 reads TGCAGTGCTAGCGGCAGGAGACAGTTCACTGAAGCTTTCTTT.

At least ten counts were recorded for this clonotype. The chain carries TRBV12-3 or TRBV12-4 and TRBJ1-4; 7 bases map to TRBD1. CDR3 length: 14 amino acids. V trimming: 6 bases; J trimming: 8 bases; junction bases outside the gene matches: 9. In DNA, the CDR3 is TGTGCCAGCAGCAGAAGACAGGGAGGCGAAAAACTGTTTTTT. As protein: CASSRRQGGEKLFF.

The CDR3 sequence: CAISESYRGRNEQFF. The CDR3 DNA follows: TGTGCCATCAGTGAGTCCTATAGAGGGAGGAATGAGCAGTTCTTC. The chain has TRBV10-3 and TRBJ2-1; possible D gene TRBD2, 6 bases. Trimming cost V 0 bases and J 7 bases, with 13 bases left between them. Per the germline V gene, CDR1 is ENHRY and CDR2 is SYGVKD. The CDR3 is 15 residues long.

This clonotype was counted between two and nine times. The chain uses TRBV19 and TRBJ1-2, with D unclear. The ends were cut back, 3 bases at V and 4 bases at J, with 12 bases in the middle. CDR3 size: 14 residues. Germline assignment: CDR1 LNHDA and CDR2 SQIVND (reference sequence). CDR3: CASSISGISYGYTF. In nucleotides, the CDR3 is TGTGCCAGTAGTATTAGCGGGATCTCCTATGGCTACACCTTC.

This clonotype came up many times. This chain uses TRBV12-3 or TRBV12-4 with TRBJ1-2; a possible D gene is TRBD1 (5 bases). V lost 5 bases and J lost 4, with 11 bases in between. The CDR3 covers 13 residues. The CDR3 DNA is TGTGCCAGCAGTACCGGGACGTTCTATGGCTACACCTTC. This encodes CASSTGTFYGYTF.

This clonotype occurred many times. V gene TRBV2 combines with J gene TRBJ1-6; D gene uncertain. Germline values: CDR1 SNHLY, CDR2 FYNNEI. This CDR3 comprises 12 residues. The ends were cut back, 8 bases at V and 10 bases at J, with 12 bases in the middle. The CDR3 is CASEPRRSPLHF. CDR3 sequence (DNA): TGTGCCAGCGAACCCCGGAGGTCACCCCTCCACTTT.

This clonotype came up many times. The chain combines TRBV3-1 with TRBJ1-4; TRBD1 agrees at 7 bases. The CDR3 is 16 residues long. Germline assignment: CDR1 LGHDT and CDR2 YNNKEL (reference sequence). V lost 4 bases and J lost 4; bases outside the gene matches: 9. Here the CDR3 reads CASSPVGTGVNEKLFF. For the CDR3, the DNA is TGTGCCAGCAGCCCCGTTGGAACAGGGGTTAATGAAAAACTGTTTTTT.

About this clonotype itself: Possible read error: a much larger clone is one base away. The rearrangement uses TRBV6-5 and TRBJ2-7, with TRBD2 identical over 9 bases. Germline CDR1 reads MNHEY; CDR2 reads SVGAGI. The CDR3 length is 17 residues. CDR3 nucleotides: TGTGCCAGCGGTTACGGGCTAGCGGGGTTGAGCTCCTACGAGCAGTACTTC. Translating gives CASGYGLAGLSSYEQYF.

For this clonotype: The junction differs from germline at one of its ends, possibly a read error. The rearrangement joins TRBV7-7 to TRBJ2-1, with D hard to call. This CDR3 is built from 15 residues. Germline V gives CDR1 SSHAT, CDR2 FNYEAQ (reference sequence). The CDR3 DNA reads as TGTGCTAGCAGCTTAGGGTCAGGTCCCTACAATGAGCAGTTCTTC. Amino acids: CASSLGSGPYNEQFF.

There are many counts of this clonotype. The CDR3 loop is CASSSGGVNTGELFF. CDR3 DNA: TGTGCCAGCAGTTCTGGGGGGGTCAACACCGGGGAGCTGTTTTTT. The V call is TRBV12-3 or TRBV12-4, the J call TRBJ2-2; 7 positions agree with TRBD2. The CDR3 covers 15 residues. V lost 4 bases to trimming and J lost 2 bases; unmatched junction nucleotides: 4.

CDR3 nucleotide sequence: TGCAGTGCGAGACGAGAGACCCAGTACTTC. It codes for CSARRETQYF. The genes are TRBV20-1 and TRBJ2-5, with D hard to call. Germline-derived CDR1 and CDR2 are DFQATT and SNEGSKA (reference sequence). The length of the CDR3 is 10 residues. V gave up 6 bases and J gave up 4 bases, with 6 bases separating them.

This clonotype has only a few counts. The V call is TRBV5-6, the J call TRBJ2-2; D not certain. From germline, CDR1 is SGHDT and CDR2 YYEEEE. Trimming removed 0 bases from V and 0 bases from J, with 6 bases in between. This CDR3 has 15 amino acids. The CDR3 DNA sequence: TGTGCCAGCAGCTTGGGTGAAGCGAACACCGGGGAGCTGTTTTTT. Its translation: CASSLGEANTGELFF.

This clonotype was recorded many times. This chain joins TRBV28 and TRBJ2-3; 8 bases agree with TRBD1. Trimming removed 3 bases from V and 0 bases from J; junction bases left unmatched: 2. CDR1 and CDR2 (germline): MDHEN, SYDVKM. The CDR3 is made up of 15 amino acids. The CDR3 here is CASSLGQASTDTQYF. CDR3 bases: TGTGCCAGCAGTTTGGGACAGGCGAGCACAGATACGCAGTATTTT. The complete variable domain, with remaining parts taken from reference TRBV28 and TRBJ2-3, reads DVKVTQSSRYLVKRTGEKVFLECVQDMDHENMFWYRQDPGLGLRLIYFSYDVKMKEKGDIPEGYSVSREKKERFSLILESASTNQTSMYLCASSLGQASTDTQYFGPGTRLTVL.

As regards this clonotype: A much larger clonotype is one base distant, so this may be a read error. The chain employs TRBV6-1 and TRBJ2-7, with D maybe TRBD1 (5 bases). This CDR3 contains 14 residues. The germline CDR1 and CDR2 sequences are MNHNS and SASEGT. Trimming shortened V by 5 bases and J by 2 bases, and 13 bases separated the two germline ends. Here the CDR3 DNA reads TGTGCCAGCAGTCCTAGTGGGGCCCCCTACGAGCAGTACTTC. This translates into CASSPSGAPYEQYF.

This clonotype was detected a few times. The J gene is TRBJ2-7, the V gene TRBV4-1; no clear D. Trimming removed 4 bases at V and 7 bases at J, with 20 bases between. Germline-derived CDR1 and CDR2 are MGHRA and YSYEKL. CDR3 length: 15 residues. The CDR3 loop reads CASSPGWFSSAEQYF. The CDR3 nucleotides read TGCGCCAGCAGCCCAGGATGGTTTTCCTCGGCGGAGCAGTACTTC.

This clonotype has a count of ten or more. The V call is TRBV5-1, the J call TRBJ2-7; D may be TRBD1 (5 bases). V shed 4 bases and J shed 2 bases, with 10 bases lying between them. Germline assignment: CDR1 SGHRS and CDR2 YFSETQ. This CDR3 contains 13 residues. This chain's CDR3 is CASSMDKPYEQYF. The CDR3 DNA is TGCGCCAGCAGCATGGACAAACCCTACGAGCAGTACTTC. Variable domain in full (rest from reference TRBV5-1 and TRBJ2-7): KAGVTQTPRYLIKTRGQQVTLSCSPISGHRSVSWYQQTPGQGLQFLFEYFSETQRNKGNFPGRFSGRQFSNSRSEMNVSTLELGDSALYLCASSMDKPYEQYFGPGTRLTVT.

As to this clonotype: A much larger clone lies a single base off, so this may be a read error. This chain uses TRBV18 with TRBJ2-7; TRBD1 aligns across 7 bases. The CDR3 runs to 17 residues. The V gene's germline CDR1 is KGHSH and CDR2 LQKENI. The CDR3 DNA reads as TGTGCCTGCTCACTACCGTCCGGTGGGGACAGATCCTACGAGCAGTACTTC. Translation: CACSLPSGGDRSYEQYF. Full variable domain (outside the CDR3, taken from reference TRBV18 and TRBJ2-7): NAGVMQNPRHLVRRRGQEARLRCSPMKGHSHVYWYRQLPEEGLKFMVYLQKENIIDESGMPKERFSAEFPKEGPSILRIQQVVRGDSAAYFCACSLPSGGDRSYEQYFGPGTRLTVT.

J is TRBJ2-1 and V is TRBV7-9; D is possibly TRBD1 or TRBD2 (6 bases each). V gave up 3 bases and J gave up 0 bases, with 18 bases separating them. This CDR3 spans 18 amino acids. Germline CDR1 SEHNR, CDR2 FQNEAQ (reference sequence). CDR3 region: CASSFGTGASGSYNEQFF. In DNA, the CDR3 is TGTGCCAGCAGCTTCGGAACGGGGGCGTCAGGCTCCTACAATGAGCAGTTCTTC.

This clonotype turned up a few times. This chain links TRBV5-1 with TRBJ2-7; a weak D match, TRBD1 (6 bases). The length of the CDR3 is 14 residues. V was pared by 0 bases and J by 2 bases, with 9 bases between. Per germline, CDR1 SGHRS and CDR2 YFSETQ. In nucleotides, the CDR3 is TGCGCCAGCAGCTTGGGTTCAGGGGCCTACGAGCAGTACTTC. It translates to CASSLGSGAYEQYF.